This TCR beta chain was captured by sequencing in a study of spatial heterogeneity in lung cancer. Study background: The donor group consisted of over 60 patients who had untreated, early-stage non-small cell lung cancer. Alpha-chain detections were consistently fewer than beta-chain detections among the sequences. Available PBMC from follow-up, collected a median of roughly two years after resection, underwent sequencing.

Using its own MiXCR run on the 5' RACE reads, TCRdb lists one record per CDR3 protein. The table records around 120,000 distinct CDR3 sequences, more than 9% of them present only once. In its sample, this clonotype was seen a few times. Time point noted: blood at routine non-recurrence follow-up after resection. Tumor, nontumor lung or frozen PBMC supplied whole RNA that was sequenced unsorted. V gave up 2 bases and J gave up 1 base, with 13 bases separating them. Germline V CDR1 and CDR2: SGHRS, YFSETQ. This CDR3 comprises 15 residues. The chain couples TRBV5-1 to TRBJ2-7; D is possibly TRBD1 (7 bases). The starting material was PBMCs, obtained at follow-up. The TCR originated in a male donor with early-stage non-small cell lung cancer. Written as DNA, the CDR3 is TGCGCCAGCAGCTTAGGAGGGACAGTTTCCTACGAGCAGTACTTC. This sequence encodes CASSLGGTVSYEQYF.